This T cell receptor beta chain was captured in a study of persistence of HIV-infected CD4 T cells. Study overall: Median time on suppressive ART was around 8 years.

Stimulation used approximately 9.1 ug/mL lysate from CMV-infected fibroblasts. Memory cells lacking CD40L and CD69 with high CD45RO were sorted. A roughly 17-hour stimulation of CD8-depleted PBMCs used anti-CD28/CD49d costimulation, CD40-blocking antibody and enfuvirtide. This clone was found once. Its specificity is unknown. Sequencing used immunoSEQ version 4 in survey mode. Libraries were prepared by immunoSEQ multiplex PCR; TCRdb keeps only in-frame clonotypes and omits some of them. Of 40,000 to 55,000 clones listed, around 75% were seen once; the top ten hold approximately 3%. Germline CDR1 is LNHNV and CDR2 is YYDKDF (reference sequence). This CDR3 has 15 amino acids. The germline V and J ends were trimmed by 0 bases and 11 bases, with 18 bases remaining between them.

This rearrangement joins TRBV15 to TRBJ2-3; either TRBD1 or TRBD2 may supply D (5 bases each). The material sequenced was CD4+ T cells sorted from PBMCs after 18-hour stimulation, taken from a patient who received antiretroviral therapy. This clonotype was obtained from an adult man with HIV who was CMV-seropositive. The CDR3 protein is CATSRERGQIQGQYF. In nucleotides, the CDR3 is TGTGCCACCAGCAGAGAGAGGGGCCAGATACAAGGGCAGTATTTT.